Listed here are 23 T cell receptor beta chains from one sample, sequenced in a study of memory CD4+ T cells and cytomegalovirus serostatus. Single viable CD3+CD4+CD8-CD45RO+ cells were sorted as the memory CD4+ T cells. TCRdb's table, derived via immunoSEQ multiplex PCR, lists solely in-frame clones and lacks some. The sample has about 75,000 clones, around 82% seen once. Sequences were obtained from memory CD4+ T cells from blood. The source is an adult in good health and CMV-seropositive.

Only a few counts were recorded for this clone. This chain uses TRBV15 with TRBJ1-6; TRBD1 matches 8 bases. Germline CDR1 reads LNHNV; CDR2 reads YYDKDF (reference sequence). After removal of 5 bases from V and 7 bases from J, the junction contained 4 bases not matched to a gene. The CDR3 runs 14 residues. CDR3 region: CATSARTGNSPLHF. CDR3 nucleotide sequence: TGTGCCACCAGCGCTAGGACAGGGAATTCACCCCTCCACTTT.

This chain connects TRBV11-2 to TRBJ2-7; no definite D call. Looked up from germline, CDR1 is SGHAT and CDR2 is FQNNGV. The CDR3 is 15 amino acids. Trimming took 6 bases from V and 3 from J, leaving 18 bases between them. The CDR3 loop is CASSPIRRKYYEQYF. Here the CDR3 DNA reads TGTGCCAGCAGTCCCATCAGACGGAAATACTACGAGCAGTACTTC. The full variable domain, rest sourced from reference TRBV11-2 and TRBJ2-7, is EAGVAQSPRYKIIEKRQSVAFWCNPISGHATLYWYQQILGQGPKLLIQFQNNGVVDDSQLPKDRFSAERLKGVDSTLKIQPAKLEDSAVYLCASSPIRRKYYEQYFGPGTRLTVT.

The chain joins TRBV30 to TRBJ1-2, with D perhaps matching TRBD1 (5 bases). The V and J ends lost 2 bases and 10 bases respectively, with 14 bases between them. Per the germline V gene, CDR1 is GTSNPN and CDR2 is SVGIG (reference sequence). The CDR3 is 12 amino acids. The CDR3 DNA reads as TGTGCCTGGAGTCGGCAGGGTCTTTTCTACACCTTC. As protein: CAWSRQGLFYTF.

Only a few counts were recorded for this clone. At the DNA level, this CDR3 is encoded by other sequences in the same sample as well. The V and J genes are TRBV6-5 and TRBJ1-1; TRBD1 is a possible D gene (5 bases). Germline loops: CDR1 MNHEY, CDR2 SVGAGI. Trimming took off 4 bases at V and 4 bases at J, with 7 bases between the two ends. CDR3 length equals 12 residues. CDR3 nucleotide sequence: TGTGCCAGCAGTTCCCAGGGCACTGAAGCTTTCTTT. Its protein product is CASSSQGTEAFF.

This chain links TRBV7-2 with TRBJ1-1; D is possibly TRBD1 (6 bases). The CDR3 contains 15 residues. Per the germline V gene, CDR1 is SGHTA and CDR2 is FQGNSA. The germline V and J ends were trimmed by 5 bases and 3 bases, with 16 bases remaining between them. CDR3 loop: CASSRRRGSDTEAFF. The CDR3 DNA follows: TGTGCCAGCAGCCGACGCAGGGGCAGCGACACTGAAGCTTTCTTT. Full variable domain (outside the CDR3, taken from reference TRBV7-2 and TRBJ1-1): GAGVSQSPSNKVTEKGKDVELRCDPISGHTALYWYRQSLGQGLEFLIYFQGNSAPDKSGLPSDRFSAERTGGSVSTLTIQRTQQEDSAVYLCASSRRRGSDTEAFFGQGTRLTVV.

The rearrangement links TRBV19 to TRBJ1-4; 7 bases map to TRBD1. Germline loops: CDR1 LNHDA, CDR2 SQIVND (reference sequence). The CDR3 covers 13 residues. V was pared by 4 bases and J by 8 bases, with 4 bases of the junction left unmatched. The DNA for the CDR3 is TGTGCCAGTAGTAAGACAGGGAGCGAAAAACTGTTTTTT. Its protein product is CASSKTGSEKLFF.

The chain employs TRBV5-1 and TRBJ2-1; a weak D match, TRBD2 (6 bases). V was trimmed by 0 bases and J by 3 bases, leaving 10 bases between them. There are 15 residues in the CDR3. The germline gives CDR1 SGHRS, CDR2 YFSETQ. The CDR3 nucleotides read TGCGCCAGCAGCTTGGAGGCTAGCGACTACAATGAGCAGTTCTTC. It translates to CASSLEASDYNEQFF.

The chain joins TRBV5-1 to TRBJ1-4; D is undetermined. Germline CDR1 reads SGHRS; CDR2 reads YFSETQ. Trimming cost V 0 bases and J 0 bases, with 6 bases left between them. The CDR3 covers 15 residues. The CDR3 DNA follows: TGCGCCAGCAGCTTGGCGCCAGCAACTAATGAAAAACTGTTTTTT. It encodes CASSLAPATNEKLFF.

The V and J genes are TRBV5-1 and TRBJ2-5, with 7 bases fitting TRBD1. This CDR3 contains 14 residues. Germline loops: CDR1 SGHRS, CDR2 YFSETQ. The trim removed 7 bases at V and 2 bases at J, leaving 8 bases unmatched. CDR3 in DNA: TGCGCCAGCGATCAGACAGGGACGCAAGAGACCCAGTACTTC. Protein product: CASDQTGTQETQYF.

V and J are TRBV28 and TRBJ1-1; D is undetermined. Germline-derived CDR1 and CDR2 are MDHEN and SYDVKM. V lost 4 bases and J 6 bases, leaving 12 bases between the germline ends. The CDR3 runs 13 residues. The CDR3 sequence: CASSSRTLPEAFF. The CDR3 coding sequence is TGTGCCAGCAGTTCCAGGACCCTCCCTGAAGCTTTCTTT.

V usage is TRBV11-3 and J usage is TRBJ2-1; D might be TRBD2 (5 bases). The V end lost 4 bases, the J end lost 9 bases, and 25 bases lay between the germline ends. This CDR3 region has 17 residues. CDR1 and CDR2 (germline): SGHNT, YENEEA. The CDR3 loop reads CASSSRSRATSRGEQFF. CDR3 in DNA: TGTGCCAGCAGCTCCCGATCTCGGGCAACCTCACGGGGTGAGCAGTTCTTC.

The V call is TRBV7-2, the J call TRBJ2-3, with a possible D match to TRBD2 (7 bases). The CDR3 is 14 amino acids. Germline-derived CDR1 and CDR2 are SGHTA and FQGNSA. V was trimmed by 4 bases and J by 9 bases, leaving 17 bases between them. CDR3 region: CASSSGGLLPTQYF. The CDR3 bases are TGTGCCAGCAGCTCCGGGGGGCTACTGCCCACGCAGTATTTT.

The chain couples TRBV7-2 to TRBJ2-5, with a tentative D call TRBD2 (5 bases). Germline V gives CDR1 SGHTA, CDR2 FQGNSA. The CDR3 spans 16 residues. Trimming stripped 3 bases from V and 1 base from J, with 15 bases between. CDR3 region: CASSFGGYRFQETQYF. The CDR3 bases are TGTGCCAGCAGCTTCGGCGGGTATAGGTTCCAAGAGACCCAGTACTTC. Supplemented by reference TRBV7-2 and TRBJ2-5, the full variable domain reads GAGVSQSPSNKVTEKGKDVELRCDPISGHTALYWYRQSLGQGLEFLIYFQGNSAPDKSGLPSDRFSAERTGGSVSTLTIQRTQQEDSAVYLCASSFGGYRFQETQYFGPGTRLLVL.

The rearrangement joins TRBV27 to TRBJ1-1; tentatively, D is TRBD1 (6 bases). Trimming pared 2 bases from V and 5 bases from J, leaving 9 bases between. CDR1 is MNHEY and CDR2 is SMNVEV in the germline V gene (reference sequence). The CDR3 is made up of 13 amino acids. CDR3 amino acids: CASSLRRGTEAFF. DNA of the CDR3: TGTGCCAGCAGTTTACGTAGGGGGACTGAAGCTTTCTTT.

This clone occurred many times. The V and J genes are TRBV19 and TRBJ1-5; the D gene is possibly TRBD1 (6 bases). Trimming took off 6 bases at V and 6 bases at J, with 18 bases between the two ends. CDR3 size: 15 residues. The germline V gene has CDR1 LNHDA and CDR2 SQIVND (reference sequence). The CDR3 nucleotides are TGTGCCAGTAGGGTCGGGTGGGGGGCTTTTCAGCCCCAGCATTTT. Its translation is CASRVGWGAFQPQHF.

This chain connects TRBV6-1 to TRBJ2-1; D remains unclear. The CDR3 sequence is 13 residues long. In germline, CDR1 is MNHNS, CDR2 SASEGT. V was pared by 3 bases and J by 12 bases, with 15 bases between. The CDR3 region is CASSDDGSLGQFF. DNA of the CDR3: TGTGCCAGCAGTGATGACGGATCCCTCGGGCAGTTCTTC.

The rearrangement joins TRBV7-9 to TRBJ2-7; D possibly corresponds to TRBD2 (6 bases). Germline V gene sequence: CDR1 SEHNR, CDR2 FQNEAQ (reference sequence). The CDR3 length is 14 residues. Trimming shortened V by 5 bases and J by 3 bases, and 14 bases separated the two germline ends. The CDR3 is CASSPAAGSYEQYF. For the CDR3, the DNA is TGTGCCAGCAGCCCTGCGGCGGGGAGCTACGAGCAGTACTTC. Drawing the rest from reference TRBV7-9 and TRBJ2-7, the complete variable domain is DTGVSQNPRHKITKRGQNVTFRCDPISEHNRLYWYRQTLGQGPEFLTYFQNEAQLEKSRLLSDRFSAERPKGSFSTLEIQRTEQGDSAMYLCASSPAAGSYEQYFGPGTRLTVT.

This clone was counted a few times. The J gene is TRBJ1-1, the V gene TRBV5-1; unclear D gene. The germline V gene encodes CDR1 SGHRS and CDR2 YFSETQ. V lost 0 bases and J lost 0, with 9 bases in between. The CDR3 has 15 amino acids. The CDR3 here is CASSLGNLMNTEAFF. The CDR3, as DNA: TGCGCCAGCAGCTTGGGGAACCTCATGAACACTGAAGCTTTCTTT.

The CDR3 coding sequence is TGTGCCAGCAGCTGGTGGGACACCGGGGAGCTGTTTTTT. This encodes CASSWWDTGELFF. The chain is built from TRBV2 and TRBJ2-2, with D uncertain. The CDR3 runs to 13 residues. Germline CDR1 reads SNHLY; CDR2 reads FYNNEI. V was shortened by 6 bases and J by 3 bases, with 8 bases between the two germline ends.

The CDR3 sequence is CASRRLGGETEAFF. DNA for the CDR3: TGTGCCAGCCGGCGACTTGGTGGGGAGACTGAAGCTTTCTTT. V is TRBV18 and J is TRBJ1-1; D not certain. V lost 8 bases and J lost 5, with 18 bases in between. This CDR3 spans 14 amino acids. Germline V gene data show CDR1 as KGHSH and CDR2 as LQKENI.

The chain has TRBV30 and TRBJ2-3; 10 bases fit TRBD1. Germline CDR1 GTSNPN, CDR2 SVGIG (reference sequence). Trimming cost V 8 bases and J 4 bases; bases outside gene matches: 12. CDR3 size: 15 residues. CDR3 in DNA: TGTGCCGGGCCCCGGGACAGGGGAAACTCAGATACGCAGTATTTT. Protein: CAGPRDRGNSDTQYF.

V gene TRBV7-9 combines with J gene TRBJ2-3; TRBD2 matches 7 bases. The junction had 4 bases not matched to a gene; V was cut back by 6 bases and J by 1 base. Germline CDR1 reads SEHNR; CDR2 reads FQNEAQ (reference sequence). The CDR3 is 14 residues long. The CDR3 DNA sequence: TGTGCCAGCAGGACTGGGAGGGGCACAGATACGCAGTATTTT. Protein product: CASRTGRGTDTQYF.

This clone was seen more than once but under ten times. One junction end disagrees with the germline gene, perhaps due to a read error. The V gene is TRBV15, the J gene TRBJ1-1, with D unresolved. The CDR3 is 15 residues long. CDR1 is LNHNV, CDR2 YYDKDF, per germline (reference sequence). The DNA of the CDR3 is TGTGCCACCAGCCGAGACCTCCGACTGAACACTGAAGCTTTCTTT. Translation: CATSRDLRLNTEAFF.